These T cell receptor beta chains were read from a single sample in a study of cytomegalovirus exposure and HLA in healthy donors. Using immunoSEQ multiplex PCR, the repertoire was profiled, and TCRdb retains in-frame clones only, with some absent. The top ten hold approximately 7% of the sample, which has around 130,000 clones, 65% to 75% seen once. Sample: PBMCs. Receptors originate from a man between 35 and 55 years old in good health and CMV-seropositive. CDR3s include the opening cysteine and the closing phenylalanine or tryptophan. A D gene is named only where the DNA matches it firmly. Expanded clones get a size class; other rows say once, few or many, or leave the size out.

CASSFTGSNSPLHF,TGTGCCAGCAGTTTCACAGGGTCCAATTCACCCCTCCACTTT,.,.,TRBJ1-6,TRBV6-5
CASSPRPNQPQHF,TGTGCCAGCAGCCCGAGGCCCAATCAGCCCCAGCATTTT,.,few,TRBJ1-5,TRBV7-2
CASSPGAGAGGYTF,TGTGCCAGCAGCCCAGGGGCAGGGGCAGGAGGCTACACCTTC,.,once,TRBJ1-2,TRBV28
CAISESGGAGANVLTF,TGTGCCATCAGTGAGTCAGGGGGAGCTGGGGCCAACGTCCTGACTTTC,.,.,TRBJ2-6,TRBV10-3
CASRGRQAYNEQFF,TGTGCCAGCCGTGGCCGGCAGGCCTACAATGAGCAGTTCTTC,.,.,TRBJ2-1,TRBV28
CASSLGQGLFGYTF,TGTGCCAGCAGCTTAGGACAGGGATTGTTTGGCTACACCTTC,TRBD1,.,TRBJ1-2,TRBV7-2
CASSLVGQGATYEQYF,TGTGCCAGCAGCTTAGTGGGGCAGGGCGCCACCTACGAGCAGTACTTC,.,.,TRBJ2-7,TRBV7-9
CASSLRRDSYEQYF,TGCGCCAGCAGCTTGAGGAGGGACTCCTACGAGCAGTACTTC,.,.,TRBJ2-7,TRBV5-1
CASSRPAGRRAGELFF,TGTGCCAGCAGCCGCCCAGCAGGGAGGAGGGCCGGGGAGCTGTTTTTT,.,.,TRBJ2-2,TRBV11-3
CASSLEGGFDEQYF,TGCGCCAGCAGCTTGGAGGGGGGGTTCGACGAGCAGTACTTC,.,.,TRBJ2-7,TRBV5-1
CAISESGTSQETQYF,TGTGCCATCAGTGAGTCCGGGACTTCTCAAGAGACCCAGTACTTC,.,few,TRBJ2-5,TRBV10-3
CASRGGREPYNEQFF,TGTGCCAGCAGGGGCGGGCGGGAGCCCTACAATGAGCAGTTCTTC,TRBD2,.,TRBJ2-1,TRBV25-1
CASWRTGENYGYTF,TGTGCCAGCTGGAGGACAGGGGAGAACTATGGCTACACCTTC,TRBD1,.,TRBJ1-2,TRBV27
CASSEGRVSSSYNSPLHF,TGTGCCAGCAGTGAAGGCAGGGTATCAAGCTCCTATAATTCACCCCTCCACTTT,.,.,TRBJ1-6,TRBV6-1
CASSLGVVQGPSNEQFF,TGTGCCAGCAGCTTAGGTGTGGTCCAGGGTCCATCCAATGAGCAGTTCTTC,.,.,TRBJ2-1,TRBV7-6
CASSSPVRDRKETRVF,TGTGCCAGCAGCTCACCCGTCCGGGACAGGAAGGAGACGCGGGTCTTC,TRBD1,.,TRBJ2-1,TRBV7-9
CASSLGRQDGEQFF,TGTGCCAGCAGCTTAGGCAGACAGGACGGTGAGCAGTTCTTC,.,once,TRBJ2-1,TRBV7-2
CASSSRDRAYNEQFF,TGCGCCAGCAGCTCCCGGGACAGGGCGTACAATGAGCAGTTCTTC,TRBD1,.,TRBJ2-1,TRBV5-1
CASSPGDLAKNIQYF,TGTGCCAGCTCACCAGGGGACTTGGCCAAAAACATTCAGTACTTC,.,.,TRBJ2-4,TRBV18
CASSPSREQYF,TGTGCCAGCAGCCCCTCTAGGGAGCAGTACTTC,.,.,TRBJ2-7,TRBV16
CASSPSERGLAFFQETQYF,TGTGCCAGCTCACCATCAGAAAGGGGACTAGCCTTTTTTCAAGAGACCCAGTACTTC,TRBD2,.,TRBJ2-5,TRBV18
CASSRGTGLVDEQYF,TGTGCCAGCTCACGGGGAACAGGGCTTGTAGACGAGCAGTACTTC,.,.,TRBJ2-7,TRBV18
CASDREDTEAFF,TGTGCCAGTGACAGGGAGGACACTGAAGCTTTCTTT,TRBD1,.,TRBJ1-1,TRBV28
CASSLGAGGPLNEQFF,TGTGCCAGCAGCTTGGGAGCGGGAGGGCCCTTAAATGAGCAGTTCTTC,TRBD2,once,TRBJ2-1,TRBV11-2
CASSKVGTDYNEQFF,TGTGCCAGCAGCAAGGTGGGGACAGATTACAATGAGCAGTTCTTC,TRBD1,.,TRBJ2-1,TRBV9
CASTHGGINSPLHF,TGTGCCAGCACCCATGGGGGGATCAATTCACCCCTCCACTTT,.,.,TRBJ1-6,TRBV7-2
CSASRDEQYF,TGCAGTGCTAGCAGGGACGAGCAGTACTTC,.,.,TRBJ2-7,TRBV20-1
CASSSAYEQYF,TGCGCCAGCAGCTCAGCCTACGAGCAGTACTTC,.,.,TRBJ2-7,TRBV5-1
CAISEGGSGGATQYF,TGTGCCATCAGTGAGGGGGGTAGCGGGGGCGCTACGCAGTATTTT,TRBD2,.,TRBJ2-3,TRBV10-3
CASSDAGRGRGPLHF,TGTGCCAGCAGTGACGCAGGACGGGGCCGGGGGCCCCTCCACTTT,.,once,TRBJ1-6,TRBV6-4
CASSPAGGGARGGYTF,TGTGCCAGCAGTCCCGCTGGGGGAGGGGCCCGTGGAGGCTACACCTTC,.,.,TRBJ1-2,TRBV6-6
CASNPSGSVNEQYF,TGTGCCAGCAATCCTAGCGGGAGTGTCAACGAGCAGTACTTC,TRBD2,.,TRBJ2-7,TRBV6-1
CASSTPDRNYEQYF,TGTGCCAGCAGCACCCCGGACAGGAACTACGAGCAGTACTTC,TRBD1,.,TRBJ2-7,TRBV28
CASSTTAASGETQYF,TGTGCCAGCAGCACCACAGCAGCTAGCGGAGAGACCCAGTACTTC,TRBD2,.,TRBJ2-5,TRBV9
CASRSISSEAFF,TGTGCCAGCAGGTCCATCTCGAGTGAAGCTTTCTTT,.,.,TRBJ1-1,TRBV6-1
CASSLERGGTEAFF,TGTGCCAGCAGCTTAGAGCGGGGAGGCACTGAAGCTTTCTTT,.,.,TRBJ1-1,TRBV7-9
CASSLLHRVANYGYTF,TGTGCCAGCAGTTTGCTCCACAGGGTCGCTAACTATGGCTACACCTTC,.,.,TRBJ1-2,TRBV28
CASSLEGGYGQPQHF,TGCGCCAGCAGCTTGGAAGGGGGATATGGTCAGCCCCAGCATTTT,.,.,TRBJ1-5,TRBV5-1
CASSYAGGLNTEAFF,TGTGCCAGCAGCTACGCGGGGGGCTTAAACACTGAAGCTTTCTTT,.,.,TRBJ1-1,TRBV7-9
CASSLSTSGGAVGETQYF,TGTGCCAGCAGTTTAAGCACTAGCGGGGGGGCAGTCGGAGAGACCCAGTACTTC,TRBD2,.,TRBJ2-5,TRBV27
CASSLPGFAYEQYF,TGTGCCAGCAGCTTACCGGGGTTTGCATACGAGCAGTACTTC,.,.,TRBJ2-7,TRBV7-9
CASSTGTSGSTDTQYF,TGCGCCAGCAGCACGGGGACTAGCGGGAGCACAGATACGCAGTATTTT,TRBD2,once,TRBJ2-3,TRBV5-1
CASSLPGASGSRHGELFF,TGTGCCAGCTCACTGCCCGGGGCTAGCGGGAGTCGGCACGGGGAGCTGTTTTTT,TRBD2,once,TRBJ2-2,TRBV18
CASNRDREDSPLHF,TGTGCCAGCAACCGGGACAGGGAGGATTCACCCCTCCACTTT,TRBD1,.,TRBJ1-6,TRBV5-5
CASSEQGTGELFF,TGTGCCAGCAGTGAACAGGGGACCGGGGAGCTGTTTTTT,TRBD1,.,TRBJ2-2,TRBV6-4
CASSQGGINEKLFF,TGTGCCAGCAGCCAAGGGGGCATAAATGAAAAACTGTTTTTT,TRBD1,few,TRBJ1-4,TRBV9
CASSPSLGATEAFF,TGTGCCAGCAGCCCTTCTTTGGGGGCCACTGAAGCTTTCTTT,.,few,TRBJ1-1,TRBV9
CASSLRDRSYQPQHF,TGTGCCAGTTCCCTTCGGGACAGAAGTTATCAGCCCCAGCATTTT,TRBD1,few,TRBJ1-5,TRBV7-8
CASSLGLSGANVLTF,TGTGCTAGCAGCTTAGGGCTCTCTGGGGCCAACGTCCTGACTTTC,.,once,TRBJ2-6,TRBV7-7
CASSFEFGTPSYEQYF,TGTGCCAGCAGTTTTGAGTTCGGGACTCCTTCCTACGAGCAGTACTTC,.,.,TRBJ2-7,TRBV28